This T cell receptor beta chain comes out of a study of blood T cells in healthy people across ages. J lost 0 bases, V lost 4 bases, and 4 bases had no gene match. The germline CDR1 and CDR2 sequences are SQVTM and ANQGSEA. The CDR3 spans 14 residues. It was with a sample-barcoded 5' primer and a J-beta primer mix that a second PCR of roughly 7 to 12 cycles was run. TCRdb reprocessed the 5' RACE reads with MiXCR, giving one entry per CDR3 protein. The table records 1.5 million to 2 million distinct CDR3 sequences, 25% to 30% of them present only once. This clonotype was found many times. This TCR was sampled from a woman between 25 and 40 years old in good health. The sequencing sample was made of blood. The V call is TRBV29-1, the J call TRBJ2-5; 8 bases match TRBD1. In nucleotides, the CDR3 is TGCAGCGTTGGAGACAGGGGATACCAAGAGACCCAGTACTTC. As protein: CSVGDRGYQETQYF.